The sample holds a few counts of the clone carrying this T cell receptor (beta chain). Antigen: not known. The sample originates from a study of CD8 T cells in ankylosing spondylitis. V was cut by 6 bases and J by 6 bases, with 15 bases left in between. The CDR3 has 13 residues. Germline V CDR1 and CDR2: SQVTM, ANQGSEA. Study-level results: Reportedly, disease-linked clones are significantly enriched in ankylosing spondylitis patients' matched synovial fluid. Relatively rare in peripheral blood, disease-linked clones were also CD8+. Earlier studies detected some motif variants in reactive arthritis synovial fluid and blood.

Generation of TCR beta libraries employed quantitative 5'-RACE incorporating molecular barcodes. From the 5' RACE reads, TCRdb called clonotypes with MiXCR, one entry per CDR3 protein. This sample has roughly 38,000 distinct CDR3 sequences, with 15% to 20% found just once. This clonotype was obtained from a male donor with ankylosing spondylitis or in good health (not recorded which). The sequenced sample consisted of blood. The V and J genes are TRBV29-1 and TRBJ1-5; maybe TRBD1 (5 bases). Written as DNA, the CDR3 is TGCAGCGTCATAATCCAGGGTCTTCAGCCCCAGCATTTT. Amino acid sequence: CSVIIQGLQPQHF.